A selection of T cell receptor beta chains follows, all from one sample in a study of blood T cell repertoires in COVID-19. Libraries were prepared by immunoSEQ multiplex PCR; TCRdb keeps only in-frame clonotypes and omits some of them. The table includes approximately 300,000 clones, more than 80% detected once. Sequences were obtained from peripheral blood. The receptors shown here come from a woman between 40 and 50 years old with acute or convalescent COVID-19. Both conserved end residues are part of each CDR3. D genes are given only for firm matches. The size of a clone is reported for some rows only, either as once, few or many, or as a class for expanded clones.

abundance	d_gene	j_gene	v_gene	CDR3nt	CDR3aa
.	.	TRBJ1-2	TRBV6-1	TGTGCCAGCAGTGAAATACTAGGCAGCTACACCTTC	CASSEILGSYTF
.	.	TRBJ2-6	TRBV6-5	TGTGCCAGCAACTCCGGGGGCTCTGGGGCCAACGTCCTGACTTTC	CASNSGGSGANVLTF
.	.	TRBJ1-3	TRBV6-5	TGTGCCAGCAGTTACGGCCACAGCAGCTCTGGAAACACCATATATTTT	CASSYGHSSSGNTIYF
once	.	TRBJ1-1	TRBV5-1	TGCGCCAGCCGAAGGGACTTGAACACTGAAGCTTTCTTT	CASRRDLNTEAFF
.	.	TRBJ2-1	TRBV18	TGTGCCAGCTCACCAAAGGGGGGGGGCTCCTACAATGAGCAGTTCTTC	CASSPKGGGSYNEQFF
.	TRBD1	TRBJ1-2	TRBV3-1/TRBV3-2	TGTGCCAGCACCCCCGGACAGGCTGAGGGCTACACCTTC	CASTPGQAEGYTF
.	TRBD2	TRBJ2-1	TRBV11-2	TGTGCCAGCAGCTTGGGGACTAGCGAGGGTGAGCAGTTCTTC	CASSLGTSEGEQFF
.	TRBD2	TRBJ2-3	TRBV9	TGTGCCAGCAGCCTGGGGACTAGTCCAGATACGCAGTATTTT	CASSLGTSPDTQYF
.	.	TRBJ2-1	TRBV10-3	TGTGCCATCAGTGACTCCACAGGGAAGGATGAGCAGTTCTTC	CAISDSTGKDEQFF
.	.	TRBJ1-1	TRBV19	TGTGCCAGTAGTTCGACAGGCAACACTGAAGCTTTCTTT	CASSSTGNTEAFF
.	.	TRBJ1-3	TRBV25-1	TGTGCCAGCAACGGGGGGACCTACTCTGGAAACACCATATATTTT	CASNGGTYSGNTIYF
once	TRBD2	TRBJ2-3	TRBV10-3	TGTGCCACTCATCGGACTAGCGGGGCCGCTAGCACAGATACGCAGTATTTT	CATHRTSGAASTDTQYF
once	.	TRBJ1-1	TRBV9	TGTGCCAGCAGCCCAGAGGTTCGGGGTGAAGCTTTCTTT	CASSPEVRGEAFF
.	.	TRBJ1-1	TRBV5-4	TGTGCCAGCAGACCAACAGGACCAAACACTGAAGCTTTCTTT	CASRPTGPNTEAFF
.	.	TRBJ2-1	TRBV20-1	TGCAGGACTGATTTCCCAGAGCAGTTCTTC	CRTDFPEQFF
.	.	TRBJ1-3	TRBV30	TGTGCCTGGAGTGCCCAATCGCCAGGAAGAAACACCATATATTTT	CAWSAQSPGRNTIYF
.	.	TRBJ1-3	TRBV12-5	TGTGCTAGTGCCCCAGGAGGGAGCTCTGGAAACACCATATATTTT	CASAPGGSSGNTIYF
.	.	TRBJ1-3	TRBV29-1	TGCAGCGTTCAGCCGGGGACAGGAAACACCATATATTTT	CSVQPGTGNTIYF
.	TRBD1	TRBJ2-1	TRBV6-2/TRBV6-3	TGTGCCAGCAGTTTGGACAGGGGTTCCTACAATGAGCAGTTCTTC	CASSLDRGSYNEQFF
.	TRBD1	TRBJ1-2	TRBV5-4	TGTGCCAGCAGGACCCCGACAGGGGGCGACTATGGCTACACCTTC	CASRTPTGGDYGYTF
.	TRBD2	TRBJ2-1	TRBV11-2	TGTGCCAGCAGCATAGCCCTTCAGCGGGGGGGTTCGTACAATGAGCAGTTCTTC	CASSIALQRGGSYNEQFF
.	TRBD1	TRBJ1-3	TRBV9	TGTGCCAGCAGCTCCCCGGTCAGGCAGGGGGATGGAAACACCATATATTTT	CASSSPVRQGDGNTIYF
once	.	TRBJ1-4	TRBV6-5	TGTGCCAGCAGGACAGCTAATGAAAAACTGTTTTTT	CASRTANEKLFF
.	TRBD1	TRBJ1-1	TRBV27	TGTGCCAGCAGTCCCCCGGACAGGAGTACTGGCGCTTTCTTT	CASSPPDRSTGAFF
.	TRBD1	TRBJ1-3	TRBV4-1	TGCGCCAGCAGCGGTCGGGACAGGGGGCCTGGAAACACCATATATTTT	CASSGRDRGPGNTIYF
.	.	TRBJ2-3	TRBV13	TGTGCCAGCAGCTTACGGACTCGCACAGATACGCAGTATTTT	CASSLRTRTDTQYF
.	.	TRBJ1-5	TRBV29-1	TGCAGCGTTGTCTACAGGGCAAATCAGCCCCAGCATTTT	CSVVYRANQPQHF
.	.	TRBJ2-3	TRBV24-1	TGTGCCACCAGTGATCGTAGGGGAATCACAGATACGCAGTATTTT	CATSDRRGITDTQYF
.	.	TRBJ1-1	TRBV5-5	TGTGCCAGCAGCTTGCGCGGGATAGGGAACACTGAAGCTTTCTTT	CASSLRGIGNTEAFF
once	.	TRBJ1-6	TRBV6-5	TGTGCCAGCAGTCGGCAGGGAGGTTGGAATTCACCCCTCCACTTT	CASSRQGGWNSPLHF
.	.	TRBJ1-4	TRBV25-1	TGTGCCAGCAGTGATGAGGGGGTGGCGGAAAAACTGTTTTTT	CASSDEGVAEKLFF
.	TRBD1	TRBJ1-2	TRBV7-8	TGTGCCAGCAGCTTAGACGGGACAGGGTATGGCTACACCTTC	CASSLDGTGYGYTF
.	TRBD1	TRBJ1-1	TRBV6-5	TGTGCCAGCAGTTACTGGGACAGAGACACTGAAGCTTTCTTT	CASSYWDRDTEAFF
.	.	TRBJ1-1	TRBV15	TGTGCCACCAGCAGACAGTACACTGAAGCTTTCTTT	CATSRQYTEAFF
.	TRBD1	TRBJ1-2	TRBV4-2	TGTGCCAGCAGCCGAGGGGGACAGGCGGCTGGCTACACCTTC	CASSRGGQAAGYTF
.	TRBD1	TRBJ1-2	TRBV2	TGTGCCAGCAGTGCACGGACAGGCATTTACTATGGCTACACCTTC	CASSARTGIYYGYTF